These 2 T cell receptor beta chains were all obtained from the same sample, sequenced in a study of blood T cells in healthy people across ages. It was with a sample-barcoded 5' primer and a J-beta primer mix that a second PCR of roughly 7 to 12 cycles was run. TCRdb re-called the 5' RACE reads with MiXCR, one entry per CDR3 protein. The repertoire holds about 1.7 million distinct CDR3 sequences, 25% to 30% seen once, with roughly 8% in the top ten. Sequences were obtained from blood. The receptor source for this set is a woman aged 25 to 39 in good health.

As concerns this clonotype: Possible read error: a much larger clone is one base away. The V and J genes are TRBV20-1 and TRBJ2-6; D is perhaps TRBD1 (5 bases). The CDR3 runs to 15 residues. Germline CDR1 and CDR2: DFQATT and SNEGSKA (reference sequence). V was cut by 6 bases and J by 0 bases, with 12 bases left in between. CDR3 amino acids: CSARQFSSGANVLTF. DNA for the CDR3: TGCAGTGCGAGACAGTTCAGCTCTGGGGCCAACGTCCTGACTTTC.

The chain employs TRBV7-2 and TRBJ2-1; 9 bases line up with TRBD2. Looked up from germline, CDR1 is SGHTA and CDR2 is FQGNSA. The CDR3 has 16 amino acids. The J segment lost 9 bases and the V segment lost 1 base, leaving 10 bases of the junction unmatched. The CDR3 DNA reads TGTGCCAGCAGCTTAGATCGAGCGGGGGGTCTAGGTGAGCAGTTCTTC. This encodes CASSLDRAGGLGEQFF.